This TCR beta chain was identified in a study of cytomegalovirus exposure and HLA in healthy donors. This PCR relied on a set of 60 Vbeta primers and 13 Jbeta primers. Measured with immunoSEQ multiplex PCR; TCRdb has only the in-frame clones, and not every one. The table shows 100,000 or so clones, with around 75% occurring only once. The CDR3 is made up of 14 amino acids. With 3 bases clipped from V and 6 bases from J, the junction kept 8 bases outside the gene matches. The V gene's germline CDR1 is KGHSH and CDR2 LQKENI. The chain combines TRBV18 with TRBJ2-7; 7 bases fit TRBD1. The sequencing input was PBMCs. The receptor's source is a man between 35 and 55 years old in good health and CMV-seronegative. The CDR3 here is CASSPPGDRTEQYF. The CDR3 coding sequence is TGTGCCAGCTCACCCCCCGGGGACAGAACCGAGCAGTACTTC.